This passage covers 2 T cell receptor beta chains from one sample sequenced in a study of OX40 agonist ivuxolimab in advanced cancers. Generated by immunoSEQ multiplex PCR, the TCRdb table keeps only in-frame clones and is missing some. The data show more than 50,000 clones, about 90% seen once. Sample: CD4+ or CD8+ T cells sorted from blood, taken in a trial of the OX40 agonist ivuxolimab. These receptors originate from an adult with an advanced solid tumor such as melanoma, head and neck, liver or kidney cancer.

The gene calls are TRBV7-2 and TRBJ2-7, with D possibly TRBD2 on 5 matching bases. V lost 2 bases, J lost 2 bases, and 16 bases lay in between. Germline V CDR1 and CDR2: SGHTA, FQGNSA. The CDR3 is made up of 16 amino acids. CDR3 coding DNA: TGTGCCAGCAGCTTAAGAATGGGTAGCGAAACCTACGAGCAGTACTTC. This translates into CASSLRMGSETYEQYF.

The chain employs TRBV2 and TRBJ1-1; no definite D call. The germline V gene has CDR1 SNHLY and CDR2 FYNNEI. Trimming removed 3 bases at V and 1 base at J, with 15 bases between. The CDR3 covers 16 residues. This CDR3 reads CASSDWKQVWNTEAFF. CDR3 sequence (DNA): TGTGCCAGCAGTGACTGGAAGCAGGTGTGGAACACTGAAGCTTTCTTT.